Given below is one TCR beta chain in context. Only a few counts were recorded for this clonotype. The antigen it recognizes is unknown. Per-base qualities were not stored, and no clone one base away is much larger. The record originates from a study of T cell repertoires in cytomegalovirus infection (dated by TCRdb to the late 2010s). Background on the whole study: Peptide stimulations targeted recently identified HLA-C-restricted CMV epitopes, whose presentation resists viral immunomodulation, together with well-studied HLA-B-restricted epitopes. Donor HLA type was relevant to the analysis, as public TCR beta signatures indicated carriage of CMV infection together with the matching HLA type.

Sample treatment or condition, as interpreted from the label and publication: in vitro stimulation with specific CMV peptide epitopes to enrich CMV-specific T cells. The instrument was an Illumina HiSeq 1500. Using fastp at Q25 and MiXCR, TCRdb reprocessed the public reads and kept productive beta chains. A single entry per CDR3 protein holds the most common genes and DNA from its merged rows. The sample yields 20,000 or so distinct CDR3 sequences; about 23% were counted once. The ten largest clones take up roughly nine tenths of the sample. V loses 2 bases of germline sequence and J loses 0 bases, and the interval between the two ends is 11 bases. Taken from cysteine to phenylalanine, the CDR3 has 15 residues. This entry keeps only the CDR3 DNA: 45 bases, framed from base 1. The CDR1 and CDR2 encoded by the germline V gene are SGHVS and FNYEAQ. What the study reported, not specific to this receptor: In the ex vivo response, HLA-C-restricted CMV-specific TCR beta clonotypes were dominant, and in two of eight donors the single most frequent clonotype came from this HLA-C-restricted group. In both this cohort and an independent cohort of a few hundred donors, the cumulative frequency of public TCR beta family members distinguished carriers of CMV infection plus the relevant HLA type.

Material: CD8+ T cells from cultured PBMCs, obtained from culture after CMV antigen stimulation. The chain was built from TRBV7-6 and TRBJ2-7; no D gene is confidently identified. This TCR was sampled from a human donor in good health (CMV status not recorded). Some clones in this sample may be carry-over from other donors' samples. The CDR3 region reads CASSLPPSLSYEQYF. The base sequence is TGTGCCAGCAGCTTACCCCCGTCTCTCTCCTACGAGCAGTACTTC.